The 2 T cell receptor beta chains given below trace back to one sample, sequenced in a study of a mutant IDH1 vaccine in newly diagnosed glioma. Clones were read by immunoSEQ multiplex PCR, and TCRdb kept only the in-frame ones, dropping some. The profile shows around 53,000 clones, roughly 85% of them singletons. The time point: baseline, week 1 (first vaccination visit). Specified treatment: pre-vaccination baseline after standard-of-care therapy. Specimen: PBMCs, collected from a glioma patient treated with radiotherapy, temozolomide or both. The origin of the receptors is a man aged 40-55 years with glioma.

The rearrangement uses TRBV4-2 and TRBJ2-5; the D gene is possibly TRBD2 (6 bases). The CDR3 spans 15 residues. The V gene lost 1 base and the J gene lost 4 bases, with 13 bases spanning the gap. Germline V gene sequence: CDR1 LGHNA, CDR2 YNFKEQ. CDR3 in DNA: TGTGCCAGCAGCCAAGTGGAGGGTCGGGGAGAGACCCAGTACTTC. Protein: CASSQVEGRGETQYF.

The J gene is TRBJ1-3, the V gene TRBV5-4; no clear D. Deletions cut 0 bases from V and 1 base from J, with 8 bases between. The CDR3 has 15 amino acids. Germline CDR1 and CDR2: SGHNT and YYREEE (reference sequence). Here the CDR3 reads CASSLVGSSGNTIYF. CDR3 in DNA: TGTGCCAGCAGCTTGGTTGGCTCGTCTGGAAACACCATATATTTT.